This is a list of T cell receptor beta chains from one sample in a study of vaccination effects on CD4 cells after COVID-19. Sequencing was performed with immunoSEQ multiplex PCR; in TCRdb, only in-frame clones are kept and a portion is missing. The data contain 45,000 or so clones, roughly three quarters of them singletons. The antigens of these receptors remain unknown. Sequencing was performed on CD4+ T cells from PBMCs cultured without peptide, taken before COVID-19 vaccination. These receptors all stem from a human donor who had a prior SARS-CoV-2 infection. Both conserved end residues are part of each CDR3. The D gene is left open where the match is weak. Expanded clones get a size class; other rows say once, few or many, or leave the size out.

V,size,D,J,DNA,CDR3
TRBV11-3,once,-,TRBJ2-7,TGTGCCAGCGGCCGTTGGGACTCCGCCTACGAGCAGTACTTC,CASGRWDSAYEQYF
TRBV15,-,-,TRBJ1-4,TGTGCCACCTTACCCGGGGAAAAACTGTTTTTT,CATLPGEKLFF
TRBV5-1,few,-,TRBJ2-2,TGCGCCAGCAGCAGGGACGGGACAACGAACACCGGGGAGCTGTTTTTT,CASSRDGTTNTGELFF
TRBV5-1,once,TRBD2,TRBJ2-5,TGCGCCAGCAGCTTGGACGGGAGGGGCGGAGAGACCCAGTACTTC,CASSLDGRGGETQYF
TRBV7-6,-,TRBD2,TRBJ2-3,TGTGCCAGCAGCTTAGGGGCTGCGGGAGTATCGGATACGCAGTATTTT,CASSLGAAGVSDTQYF
TRBV3-1/TRBV3-2,-,-,TRBJ1-1,TGTGCCAGCAGCCAATTACAGGGAACTGAAGCTTTCTTT,CASSQLQGTEAFF
TRBV6-1,-,-,TRBJ1-3,TGTGCCAGCAGTGAAGGTCAGCCCCTTACTGGAAACACCATATATTTT,CASSEGQPLTGNTIYF
TRBV5-1,-,-,TRBJ2-1,TGCGCCAGCAGCCCTACCGGGACCTACAATGAGCAGTTCTTC,CASSPTGTYNEQFF
TRBV4-2,-,TRBD2,TRBJ2-3,TGTGCCAGCAGCCAAGAGGTTTGGGGGACTAGCGGACTATTTACGCAGTATTTT,CASSQEVWGTSGLFTQYF
TRBV24-1,-,TRBD2,TRBJ2-3,TGTGCCACCAGTGATTCCCGTTTGGCACTAGCGGAGTTTGTCACAGATACGCAGTATTTT,CATSDSRLALAEFVTDTQYF
TRBV2,-,-,TRBJ2-7,TGTGCCAGCAATAACGTCCGGAGCTACGAGCAGTACTTC,CASNNVRSYEQYF
TRBV2,-,TRBD1,TRBJ1-1,TGTGCCAGCAGCTTTACAGGGGGCAACACTGAAGCTTTCTTT,CASSFTGGNTEAFF
TRBV7-9,few,-,TRBJ2-7,TGTGCCAGCAGCCCATCTGGTCACAGCTACGAGCAGTACTTC,CASSPSGHSYEQYF
TRBV19,-,-,TRBJ2-5,TGTGCCAGTAGTATAACCGGGAGTGGAGAGACCCAGTACTTC,CASSITGSGETQYF
TRBV4-3,once,TRBD2,TRBJ2-1,TGCGCCAGCAGCCAAGAGGGACTAGTGCCCAATGAGCAGTTCTTC,CASSQEGLVPNEQFF
TRBV2,-,TRBD1,TRBJ1-1,TGTGCCAGCAGTGTCAAGGGGGCGGTTACTGAAGCTTTCTTT,CASSVKGAVTEAFF
TRBV18,-,TRBD1,TRBJ2-1,TGTGCCAGCTCACCGGACAGGGGTGTAAATGAGCAGTTCTTC,CASSPDRGVNEQFF
TRBV4-2,-,TRBD2,TRBJ2-5,TGTGCCAGCAGCCATGTAATAGCGGGTAACCAAGAGACCCAGTACTTC,CASSHVIAGNQETQYF
TRBV6-4,-,TRBD2,TRBJ2-3,TGTGCCAGCAGTGACCCGGGGGGATTAGCGGGGGGGCGAGATACGCAGTATTTT,CASSDPGGLAGGRDTQYF
TRBV4-3,-,-,TRBJ2-5,TGCGCCAGCAGCCTCCGAGGCCAAGAGACCCAGTACTTC,CASSLRGQETQYF
TRBV11-1,-,-,TRBJ1-4,TGTGCCAGCAGCTTAGATGGACAGATTAATGAAAAACTGTTTTTT,CASSLDGQINEKLFF
TRBV24-1,-,-,TRBJ2-1,TGTGCCACCAGTGATAAGGACGGACTCCCCTACAATGAGCAGTTCTTC,CATSDKDGLPYNEQFF
TRBV21-1,-,-,TRBJ1-3,TGTGCCAGCAGCAAGAACAATGTGACTGGAAACACCATATATTTT,CASSKNNVTGNTIYF
TRBV5-1,-,-,TRBJ2-7,TGCGCCAGCAGCCCTCTGACTAGTGCTTTCTCCTACGAGCAGTACTTC,CASSPLTSAFSYEQYF
TRBV7-9,once,-,TRBJ1-1,TGTGCCAGCAGCCCTCAGGGTCAGATGGTCACTGAAGCTTTCTTT,CASSPQGQMVTEAFF
TRBV5-4,-,TRBD2,TRBJ2-5,TGTGCCAGCAGCTTCGATAGCGGGAGGGCCTCAGAGACCCAGTACTTC,CASSFDSGRASETQYF
TRBV15,-,-,TRBJ2-5,TGTGCCACCAGCAAACAATATCGGGGACGGGAGACCCAGTACTTC,CATSKQYRGRETQYF
TRBV20-1,-,-,TRBJ2-5,TGCAGTGCTAGTCCCGTCCGTTCAGGAAACCAAGAGACCCAGTACTTC,CSASPVRSGNQETQYF
TRBV15,-,TRBD1,TRBJ1-4,TGTGCCACCAGCAGCCGCACAGGGGTGAGGAATGAAAAACTGTTTTTT,CATSSRTGVRNEKLFF
TRBV7-2,-,-,TRBJ2-5,TGTGCCAGCAGCTTAGGGGCTAGCCTCCAAGAGACCCAGTACTTC,CASSLGASLQETQYF
TRBV4-1,-,TRBD1,TRBJ2-7,TGCGCCAGCAGCCGACGGGGTTCGGGACAGGTCTACGAGCAGTACTTC,CASSRRGSGQVYEQYF
TRBV3-1/TRBV3-2,few,-,TRBJ1-3,TGTGCCAGCAGCCAAGACTTTAGGACAGATGGAAACACCATATATTTT,CASSQDFRTDGNTIYF
TRBV3-1/TRBV3-2,few,TRBD1,TRBJ1-4,TGTGCCAGCAGCCAAGATTTACCGGACAGGGACCGTGGGGTAGAAAAACTGTTTTTT,CASSQDLPDRDRGVEKLFF
TRBV7-2,once,TRBD2,TRBJ2-7,TGTGCCAGCAGCGGACTAGCGGGAGTTTTGAACGAGCAGTACTTC,CASSGLAGVLNEQYF
TRBV5-1,-,TRBD1,TRBJ2-5,TGCGCCAGCCGACGATGGACAGGGCAAGAGACCCAGTACTTC,CASRRWTGQETQYF
TRBV10-2,-,-,TRBJ1-1,TGCGCCACCGGTTCTACGCGAAACACTGAAGCTTTCTTT,CATGSTRNTEAFF
TRBV3-1/TRBV3-2,once,-,TRBJ2-7,TGTGCCAGCAGCCAAGAGCTCAGAACCTACGAGCAGTACTTC,CASSQELRTYEQYF
TRBV9,-,-,TRBJ1-1,TGTGCCAGCAGCTCCGACATCATGAACACTGAAGCTTTCTTT,CASSSDIMNTEAFF
TRBV12-5,-,-,TRBJ1-1,TGTGCTAGTGGCCGGACCGGGACCACTGAAGCTTTCTTT,CASGRTGTTEAFF
TRBV2,-,TRBD2,TRBJ2-7,TGTGCCAGCAGCCCCCGGACTAGTCTGTACTTC,CASSPRTSLYF
TRBV6-5,-,-,TRBJ1-1,TGTGCCAGCAGTCGAACAGGGTACGCTGAAGCTTTCTTT,CASSRTGYAEAFF
TRBV3-1/TRBV3-2,-,-,TRBJ2-5,TGTGCCAGCAGCCAAGATTTTCTGCGTGAGACCCAGTACTTC,CASSQDFLRETQYF
TRBV14,-,-,TRBJ2-3,TGTGCCAGCAGCCAAGTTGGGAGCACAGATACGCAGTATTTT,CASSQVGSTDTQYF
TRBV6-5,-,TRBD1,TRBJ2-7,TGTGCCAGCAGGTTCAGGGACAGGGTACCCTACGAGCAGTACTTC,CASRFRDRVPYEQYF
TRBV7-2,-,TRBD1,TRBJ1-2,TGTGCCAGCAGCTTAGTCCCAGGGGGAGATGGCTACACCTTC,CASSLVPGGDGYTF
TRBV19,few,TRBD1,TRBJ2-7,TGTGCCAGTAGTCAGGACAGGGGGTACGAGCAGTACTTC,CASSQDRGYEQYF
TRBV6-6,-,-,TRBJ1-1,TGTGCCAGCAGCCCCGGACAGACCGAAGCTTTCTTT,CASSPGQTEAFF
TRBV7-9,once,-,TRBJ1-2,TGTGCCAGCAGCCTGACAGGTGGGCTATATGGCTACACCTTC,CASSLTGGLYGYTF
TRBV18,-,TRBD1,TRBJ1-1,TGTGCCAGCTCGACAGATAGACAGGGTGAAGCTTTCTTT,CASSTDRQGEAFF
TRBV6-4,-,-,TRBJ1-4,TGTGCCAACAGCGCGGCTAATGAAAAACTGTTTTTT,CANSAANEKLFF
TRBV3-1/TRBV3-2,-,-,TRBJ1-2,TGTGCCAGCAGCCATAGAAGTCAGGGGTTGGGCGGCTACACCTTC,CASSHRSQGLGGYTF
TRBV5-1,-,-,TRBJ1-2,TGCGCCAGCAGCTCGGGACTCGGGGACTACACCTTC,CASSSGLGDYTF
TRBV6-6,-,TRBD1,TRBJ2-4,TGTGCCAGCAGTCCACACTACGGGACAGGGGCGGGGAGCATTCAGTACTTC,CASSPHYGTGAGSIQYF
TRBV19,-,TRBD1,TRBJ1-2,TGTGCCAGTAGTAGCGACAGGGGGGGCTACACCTTC,CASSSDRGGYTF
TRBV5-1,-,-,TRBJ1-6,TGCGCCAGCAGCTTAAATCCAAACGGCAATTCACCCCTCCACTTT,CASSLNPNGNSPLHF
TRBV7-3,-,-,TRBJ2-5,TGTGCCAGCAGCCTGGGGCAAACACACCAAGAGACCCAGTACTTC,CASSLGQTHQETQYF
TRBV9,once,-,TRBJ2-3,TGTGCCAGCAGCGTAGACAGCCGAGATACGCAGTATTTT,CASSVDSRDTQYF